One and the same sample provided the 21 T cell receptor beta chains below, sequenced in a study of persistence of HIV-infected CD4 T cells. An overlapping HIV-1 Gag peptide pool stimulated these cells at roughly 1 ug/peptide/mL. CD40L/CD69 double-negative CD45RO-high memory CD4+ T cells were collected. This was the immunoSEQ version 4 assay in survey mode. Libraries were prepared by immunoSEQ multiplex PCR; TCRdb keeps only in-frame clonotypes and omits some of them. The profile shows about 40,000 clones, around three quarters of them singletons. Their specific antigens are unknown. The sample in question was CD4+ T cells sorted from PBMCs after approximately 19-hour stimulation, obtained from a patient who received antiretroviral therapy. The receptors come from an adult man with HIV who was CMV-seropositive.

As DNA, the CDR3 is TGTGCCAGCAGCTCTAGCGGGAGAGCCGGGGAGCTGTTTTTT. This gives the protein CASSSSGRAGELFF. The gene calls are TRBV7-2 and TRBJ2-2, with 10 bases aligning to TRBD2. The CDR3 covers 14 residues. The junction had 2 bases not matched to a gene; V was cut back by 4 bases and J by 6 bases. Looked up from germline, CDR1 is SGHTA and CDR2 is FQGNSA.

In this sample, this clone turned up once. Other DNA variants within this sample encode the same CDR3. The chain joins TRBV10-3 to TRBJ1-1; a weak D match, TRBD1 (6 bases). V was cut by 4 bases and J by 1 base, with 10 bases left in between. CDR3 length equals 14 residues. Germline CDR1 is ENHRY and CDR2 is SYGVKD. CDR3: CAISGGQPNTEAFF. Written as DNA, the CDR3 is TGTGCCATCAGTGGGGGGCAACCGAACACTGAAGCTTTCTTT.

CDR3 DNA: TGTGCCAGCAGCTCAGTTACTAGCGGTATCACAGATACGCAGTATTTT. Protein product: CASSSVTSGITDTQYF. This rearrangement joins TRBV7-8 to TRBJ2-3, with 8 bases that match TRBD2. V was pared by 4 bases and J by 2 bases, with 8 bases of the junction left unmatched. In germline, CDR1 is SGHVS, CDR2 FQNEAQ. The CDR3 has 16 residues. The entire variable domain, with the rest obtained from reference TRBV7-8 and TRBJ2-3, is as follows: GAGVSQSPRYKVAKRGQDVALRCDPISGHVSLFWYQQALGQGPEFLTYFQNEAQLDKSGLPSDRFFAERPEGSVSTLKIQRTQQEDSAVYLCASSSVTSGITDTQYFGPGTRLTVL.

The chain combines TRBV20-1 with TRBJ2-5; 7 positions agree with TRBD2. Trimming at V came to 8 bases and at J to 5 bases, leaving 5 bases not matched to a gene. CDR3 length: 11 residues. Per germline, CDR1 DFQATT and CDR2 SNEGSKA (reference sequence). This CDR3 is CSSGTFETQYF. CDR3 coding DNA: TGCAGTAGCGGGACTTTCGAGACCCAGTACTTC.

This clone was counted only a few times. The chain joins TRBV5-6 to TRBJ1-1; D remains unclear. Germline V gene data show CDR1 as SGHDT and CDR2 as YYEEEE. This CDR3 has 15 residues. V was trimmed by 0 bases and J by 0 bases, leaving 9 bases between them. The chain's CDR3 is CASSLAGRMNTEAFF. For the CDR3, the DNA is TGTGCCAGCAGCTTGGCTGGACGCATGAACACTGAAGCTTTCTTT.

The chain has TRBV15 and TRBJ1-1; D is ambiguous. The ends were cut back, 5 bases at V and 3 bases at J, with 13 bases in the middle. CDR3 size: 14 residues. Germline-derived CDR1 and CDR2 are LNHNV and YYDKDF (reference sequence). The CDR3 DNA sequence: TGTGCCACCAGCCGCATTATCATGGACACTGAAGCTTTCTTT. Translated, it gives CATSRIIMDTEAFF.

The chain recombines TRBV7-2 with TRBJ2-6; D is unresolved. Trimming stripped 2 bases from V and 0 bases from J, with 5 bases between. Germline V gene lookup returns CDR1 SGHTA and CDR2 FQGNSA. This CDR3 region has 15 residues. The CDR3 DNA sequence: TGTGCCAGCAGCTTACCACTCTCTGGGGCCAACGTCCTGACTTTC. This sequence encodes CASSLPLSGANVLTF.

This chain joins TRBV7-2 and TRBJ2-5; no firm D call. CDR1 and CDR2 (germline): SGHTA, FQGNSA. The CDR3 runs 13 residues. Trimming removed 2 bases at V and 5 bases at J, with 9 bases between. The CDR3 bases are TGTGCCAGCAGCTTACACAGTAGGGAGACCCAGTACTTC. Residues: CASSLHSRETQYF.

The chain carries TRBV5-1 and TRBJ2-3; D may be TRBD2 (6 bases). There are 17 residues in the CDR3. The V end lost 4 bases, the J end lost 0 bases, and 18 bases lay between the germline ends. Germline V gives CDR1 SGHRS, CDR2 YFSETQ. The CDR3, as DNA: TGCGCCAGCAGCCCTAACTTGGTGGGGACTAGCACAGATACGCAGTATTTT. It specifies CASSPNLVGTSTDTQYF.

The genes are TRBV27 and TRBJ1-4, with 9 bases that match TRBD1. V lost 7 bases, J lost 8 bases, and 17 bases stayed unmatched. The CDR3 sequence is 17 residues long. Germline values: CDR1 MNHEY, CDR2 SMNVEV (reference sequence). The CDR3 nucleotides are TGTGCCAGCACAGCGAGGGGGACAGGGAATACAAAAGAAAAACTGTTTTTT. It codes for CASTARGTGNTKEKLFF.

This rearrangement joins TRBV7-9 to TRBJ2-7; a weak D match, TRBD1 (5 bases). The CDR3 is 14 amino acids. Per germline, CDR1 SEHNR and CDR2 FQNEAQ (reference sequence). Trimming cost V 1 base and J 0 bases, with 7 bases left between them. The CDR3 reads CASSLEGFSYEQYF. CDR3 bases: TGTGCCAGCAGCTTAGAGGGGTTCTCCTACGAGCAGTACTTC. Combining the CDR3 with reference TRBV7-9 and TRBJ2-7 gives the whole variable domain DTGVSQNPRHKITKRGQNVTFRCDPISEHNRLYWYRQTLGQGPEFLTYFQNEAQLEKSRLLSDRFSAERPKGSFSTLEIQRTEQGDSAMYLCASSLEGFSYEQYFGPGTRLTVT.

The V gene is TRBV3-1 (or the pseudogene TRBV3-2), the J gene TRBJ1-3; no clear D gene. V was shortened by 3 bases and J by 0 bases, with 0 bases between the two germline ends. The CDR3 spans 12 residues. Germline-derived CDR1 and CDR2 are LGHDT and YNNKEL (reference sequence). The CDR3 is CASSHSGNTIYF. The CDR3 nucleotides read TGTGCCAGCAGCCACTCTGGAAACACCATATATTTT.

V gene TRBV3-1 (or the pseudogene TRBV3-2) combines with J gene TRBJ2-2; 9 nucleotides align to TRBD2. V lost 5 bases and J lost 4; bases outside the gene matches: 2. The germline V gene encodes CDR1 LGHDT and CDR2 YNNKEL (reference sequence). CDR3 length: 14 residues. The CDR3 is CASSVSGSTGELFF. As DNA, the CDR3 is TGTGCCAGCAGCGTTAGCGGGAGCACCGGGGAGCTGTTTTTT.

This clone was seen a handful of times. The rearrangement joins TRBV14 to TRBJ1-1, with D uncertain. The germline V gene has CDR1 SGHDN and CDR2 FVKESK. The CDR3 covers 12 residues. V shed 5 bases and J shed 11 bases, with 15 bases lying between them. In DNA, the CDR3 is TGTGCCAGCAGCTATGACAAATGGAACGCTTTCTTT. Encoded protein: CASSYDKWNAFF.

The V gene is TRBV6-6, the J gene TRBJ2-4; TRBD2 is a possible D gene (6 bases). There are 11 residues in the CDR3. The germline gives CDR1 MNHNY, CDR2 SVGAGI (reference sequence). The V gene lost 5 bases and the J gene lost 9 bases, with 8 bases spanning the gap. The CDR3 region is CASSQEGIQYF. In nucleotides, the CDR3 is TGTGCCAGCAGTCAGGAGGGCATTCAGTACTTC.

The genes are TRBV10-3 and TRBJ2-1; 10 bases line up with TRBD2. CDR1 and CDR2 from the germline V gene are ENHRY and SYGVKD. The CDR3 runs 14 residues. V trimming: 11 bases; J trimming: 8 bases; junction bases outside the gene matches: 12. The CDR3 region has the DNA TGTGCCGCCCTTCCGGCTAGCGGGAGCGATGAGCAGTTCTTC. Protein: CAALPASGSDEQFF.

V usage is TRBV19 and J usage is TRBJ2-3, with 9 bases lining up with TRBD2. This CDR3 spans 14 amino acids. Germline values: CDR1 LNHDA, CDR2 SQIVND (reference sequence). Unmatched junction bases numbered 10, after V lost 7 bases and J lost 8 bases. CDR3 loop: CASKISGRSGTQYF. CDR3 nucleotides: TGTGCCAGTAAGATCAGCGGGAGGAGTGGTACGCAGTATTTT.

The rearrangement joins TRBV7-2 to TRBJ1-3; D uncertain. Germline V lookup: CDR1 SGHTA, CDR2 FQGNSA. V shed 1 base and J shed 0 bases, with 4 bases lying between them. The CDR3 totals 14 residues. CDR3 sequence (DNA): TGTGCCAGCAGCTTAGGCTCCTCTGGAAACACCATATATTTT. Translation gives CASSLGSSGNTIYF.

The gene calls are TRBV6-5 and TRBJ2-7; 9 bases are shared with TRBD1. The germline CDR1 and CDR2 sequences are MNHEY and SVGAGI. The junction had 6 bases not matched to a gene; V was cut back by 7 bases and J by 2 bases. The CDR3 length is 14 residues. CDR3 loop: CASIRRQGAYEQYF. Written as DNA, the CDR3 is TGTGCCAGCATCCGAAGACAGGGGGCCTACGAGCAGTACTTC.

The V call is TRBV14, the J call TRBJ2-5, with 7 nucleotides matching TRBD1. The CDR3 has 14 residues. With 3 bases clipped from V and 7 bases from J, the junction kept 8 bases outside the gene matches. Germline V gives CDR1 SGHDN, CDR2 FVKESK. CDR3 residues: CASSQDRTGGTQYF. In DNA, the CDR3 is TGTGCCAGCAGCCAGGATAGGACAGGTGGGACCCAGTACTTC.

This clone was found a few times. The V call is TRBV30, the J call TRBJ2-1; 12 nucleotides agree with TRBD2. V lost 5 bases to trimming and J lost 9 bases; unmatched junction nucleotides: 5. Germline CDR1 reads GTSNPN; CDR2 reads SVGIG (reference sequence). The CDR3 totals 13 residues. The CDR3 nucleotides are TGTGCCTGGGGACCGACTAGCGGGGGTGAGCAGTTCTTC. It codes for CAWGPTSGGEQFF.